This T cell receptor beta chain was captured by sequencing in a study of CD4+ T cells in melanoma. The study, taken as a whole, reports: A reported correlation linked neoantigen-specific CD4+ T cells to CD8+, macrophage and B cell function. Neoantigen-specific CD4+ T cells in melanoma reportedly had diverse differentiation states.

Profiling relied on immunoSEQ multiplex PCR, and the TCRdb table lists in-frame clones only, not all of them. The table includes roughly 4,200 clones, 50% to 75% detected once. This clone was counted only a few times. The antigen is unknown. CDR1 and CDR2 (germline): MNHEY, SVGAGI. This CDR3 contains 14 residues. The V end lost 7 bases, the J end lost 2 bases, and 15 bases lay between the germline ends. The clonotype originates from a human donor with melanoma. The chain uses TRBV6-5 and TRBJ2-7, with D possibly being TRBD1 (5 bases). Specimen: cells from a culture (not recorded whether cultured in vitro). The CDR3 bases are TGTGCCAGCAAACCCACAGGTTACCCCTACGAGCAGTACTTC. Its protein product is CASKPTGYPYEQYF.